The T cell receptor (beta chain) described here comes from a study of shared clonotypes between healthy human individuals. Study findings and constraints: Depth was large, yet rarefaction showed that sorted-subset sequencing was incomplete. Among non-shared clonotypes, generation probabilities were lower than among those shared by all four donors. The study found about 5% of naive CD4 clonotypes shared across a handful of donors.

CDR1 MDHEN and CDR2 SYDVKM come from the germline V gene. The CDR3 covers 14 residues. Genomic DNA of each subset was evenly split across several immunoSEQ plates. Generated by immunoSEQ multiplex PCR, the TCRdb table keeps only in-frame clones and is missing some. Of some 1 million clones listed, approximately 76% are singletons. On this clone itself: What it binds is not known. Other nucleotide sequences in the sample specify the same CDR3.

The chain employs TRBV28 and TRBJ2-5; 7 nucleotides align to TRBD1. The better agreement between TRBJ2-7 and the DNA end casts doubt on the J call. This TCR was recovered from a man younger than 35 in good health. The sample taken for sequencing was memory CD4+ T cells sorted from blood. Subset: CD45RA-negative fraction. CDR3 amino acids: CASSLLTGTYEQYF. The CDR3 bases are TGTGCCAGCAGTTTACTGACAGGGACCTACGAGCAGTACTTC.